Listed below are T cell receptor beta chains from one sample, sequenced in a study of cytomegalovirus exposure and HLA in healthy donors. Assay: immunoSEQ multiplex PCR; the TCRdb copy retains only in-frame clones and omits some. The profile shows 120,000 to 150,000 clones, 77% of them singletons. Sequencing input: PBMCs. These receptors came from a female donor in good health and CMV-seronegative. Each CDR3 is given with its conserved first and last residue. Fields, in order: V gene, CDR3 protein.

>TRBV5-1
CASSYPTSGRHIYEQYF
>TRBV11-1
CASSAGTSGNNEQFF
>TRBV19
CASSSGPGTGVGTEAFF
>TRBV27
CASRNLAGRGGEQYF
>TRBV18
CASSPPGQGMYEQYF
>TRBV28
CASSLGDSRLGGYTF
>TRBV19
CASSRDFYGYTF
>TRBV6-4
CASSGRQGADGYTF
>TRBV7-9
CASSIQETQYF
>TRBV6-1
CASKLGRGTYNEQFF